Shown below are 4 T cell receptor beta chains from a single sample sequenced in a study of tissue T cells after allogeneic stem cell transplantation. The protocol was immunoSEQ multiplex PCR, while the TCRdb copy is restricted to in-frame clones and leaves out a portion. The table includes some 28,000 clones, over 75% detected once. The starting material was blood, obtained before transplantation. These receptors came from a woman aged 18 to 55 who later had graft-versus-host disease after an allogeneic stem cell transplant.

By share of the sample, this clone is medium-sized (0.01 to 0.1%). This rearrangement joins TRBV18 to TRBJ2-2; D ambiguous. Germline lookup yields CDR1 KGHSH and CDR2 LQKENI. The CDR3 contains 18 residues. V dropped 5 bases and J dropped 0 bases, with 19 bases sitting between them. CDR3 coding DNA: TGTGCCAGCTCAACGGCCCGTCTCAAGAAAACGAACACCGGGGAGCTGTTTTTT. This sequence encodes CASSTARLKKTNTGELFF.

This sequence joins TRBV2 and TRBJ2-5; D may be TRBD1 (7 bases). Germline values: CDR1 SNHLY, CDR2 FYNNEI. This CDR3 region has 14 residues. Trimming stripped 2 bases from V and 5 bases from J, with 12 bases between. DNA for the CDR3: TGTGCCAGCAGTGAAACTCAGGGGGGCGAGACCCAGTACTTC. The encoded protein is CASSETQGGETQYF.

This clone was seen once. V gene TRBV27 combines with J gene TRBJ1-4; 9 bases map to TRBD1. CDR3 length equals 16 residues. V shed 4 bases and J 10 bases; nucleotides not matched to a gene: 13. Germline V CDR1 and CDR2: MNHEY, SMNVEV (reference sequence). The CDR3 DNA follows: TGTGCCAGCAGTTCCTTAGACACAGGGGGCGTCGGAAAACTGTTTTTT. This sequence encodes CASSSLDTGGVGKLFF.

This chain links TRBV2 with TRBJ1-5; weak D call: TRBD1 (5 bases). Trimming stripped 8 bases from V and 0 bases from J, with 20 bases between. This CDR3 has 17 residues. The germline V gene encodes CDR1 SNHLY and CDR2 FYNNEI. The DNA for the CDR3 is TGTGCCAGCGGACCGCGGGAGGGGTCATATAGCAATCAGCCCCAGCATTTT. The encoded protein is CASGPREGSYSNQPQHF.